This T cell receptor (beta chain) was obtained from a study of CD4 T cell repertoires in COVID-19. This CDR3 has 16 amino acids. V trimming: 2 bases; J trimming: 3 bases; junction bases outside the gene matches: 9. CDR1 is MNHNS, CDR2 SASEGT, per germline. Stimulation with autologous monocytes and recombinant SARS-CoV-2 spike or nucleoprotein produced proliferating antigen-reactive T cell lines. Donors had recovered from mild-to-severe COVID-19. Data came from immunoSEQ multiplex PCR; TCRdb stores just in-frame clones and leaves some out. Of 550 or so clones listed, around 21% are singletons. By share of the sample, this clone is large. What it binds is not known.

This clonotype was obtained from a human donor who had COVID-19. V is TRBV6-1 and J is TRBJ2-7; TRBD2 aligns across 8 bases. The input for sequencing was circulating follicular helper CD4+ T cells, cultured in vitro, taken after recovery from COVID-19. In nucleotides, the CDR3 is TGTGCCAGCAGTGAAATCGGGGGGGCGGGACTCTACGAGCAGTACTTC. Its protein is CASSEIGGAGLYEQYF.